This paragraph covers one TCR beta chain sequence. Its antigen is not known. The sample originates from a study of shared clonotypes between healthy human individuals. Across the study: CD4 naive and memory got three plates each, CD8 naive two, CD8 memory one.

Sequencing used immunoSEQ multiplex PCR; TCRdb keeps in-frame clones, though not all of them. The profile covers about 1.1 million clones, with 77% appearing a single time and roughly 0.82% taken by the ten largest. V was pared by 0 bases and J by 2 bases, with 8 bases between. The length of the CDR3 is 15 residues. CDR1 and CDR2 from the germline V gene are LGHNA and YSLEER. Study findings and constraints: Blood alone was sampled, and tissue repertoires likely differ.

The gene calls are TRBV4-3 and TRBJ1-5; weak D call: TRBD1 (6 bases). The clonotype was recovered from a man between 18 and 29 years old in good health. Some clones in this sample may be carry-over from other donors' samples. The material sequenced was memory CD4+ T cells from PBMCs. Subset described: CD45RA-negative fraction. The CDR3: CASSQDHRGNQPQHF. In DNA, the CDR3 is TGCGCCAGCAGCCAAGATCACAGGGGCAATCAGCCCCAGCATTTT.